A selection of T cell receptor beta chains follows, all from one sample in a study of Graves' ophthalmopathy and Graves' hyperthyroidism. TCRdb fed the multiplex PCR reads into MiXCR, producing one record per CDR3 protein. The sample comprises around 1.1 million distinct CDR3 sequences, 35% to 40% of which are singletons, and approximately 10% rests with the top ten. Sample: peripheral blood or thyroid tissue (not recorded which). These receptors all come from an adult man with Graves' hyperthyroidism. The CDR3 runs from the conserved cysteine through the conserved F or W. The order of the fields is CDR3 protein, CDR3 DNA, CDR3 length, J gene, V gene, clone size, D gene. A D gene is named only where the DNA matches it firmly. Size is omitted from some rows. Given values are once, few, many or a class for expanded clones.

CDR3aa: CASSAIGLNGEQYF; CDR3nt: TGTGCCAGCAGCGCTATAGGGCTCAACGGCGAGCAGTACTTC; len: 14; j_gene: TRBJ2-7; v_gene: TRBV7-2; abundance: NA; d_gene: NA
CDR3aa: CASRSGLSSYEQYF; CDR3nt: TGTGCCAGCAGGAGTGGACTGAGCTCCTACGAGCAGTACTTC; len: 14; j_gene: TRBJ2-7; v_gene: TRBV7-6; abundance: many; d_gene: NA
CDR3aa: CASNGQGKSTDTQYF; CDR3nt: TGTGCCAGCAATGGACAGGGAAAGAGCACAGATACGCAGTATTTT; len: 15; j_gene: TRBJ2-3; v_gene: TRBV2; abundance: NA; d_gene: TRBD1
CDR3aa: CSAIGGTANSPLHF; CDR3nt: TGCAGTGCTATCGGGGGGACAGCTAATTCACCCCTCCACTTT; len: 14; j_gene: TRBJ1-6; v_gene: TRBV20-1; abundance: few; d_gene: TRBD1
CDR3aa: CASSAGGAAETQYF; CDR3nt: TGTGCCAGCAGCGCAGGGGGGGCGGCGGAGACCCAGTACTTC; len: 14; j_gene: TRBJ2-5; v_gene: TRBV7-8; abundance: once; d_gene: NA
CDR3aa: CASSLWDSAYGYTF; CDR3nt: TGTGCCAGCAGCCTATGGGACAGCGCTTATGGCTACACCTTC; len: 14; j_gene: TRBJ1-2; v_gene: TRBV11-2; abundance: many; d_gene: TRBD1
CDR3aa: CASSEPGQGNNSPLHF; CDR3nt: TGTGCCAGCAGTGAACCGGGACAGGGGAATAATTCACCCCTCCACTTT; len: 16; j_gene: TRBJ1-6; v_gene: TRBV7-2; abundance: many; d_gene: TRBD1
CDR3aa: CAIGTVAGSTGELFF; CDR3nt: TGTGCCATCGGGACGGTAGCGGGAAGCACCGGGGAGCTGTTTTTT; len: 15; j_gene: TRBJ2-2; v_gene: TRBV10-3; abundance: NA; d_gene: TRBD2
CDR3aa: CASSMRYSGNTTYF; CDR3nt: TGTGCCAGTAGTATGCGGTACTCTGGAAACACCACATATTTT; len: 14; j_gene: TRBJ1-3; v_gene: TRBV19; abundance: NA; d_gene: NA
CDR3aa: CASSPGQGLGNQPQHF; CDR3nt: TGTGCCAGCTCCCCGGGACAGGGGTTGGGCAATCAGCCCCAGCATTTT; len: 16; j_gene: TRBJ1-5; v_gene: TRBV12-3/TRBV12-4; abundance: many; d_gene: TRBD1
CDR3aa: CASTEGQYEQYF; CDR3nt: TGTGCCAGCACCGAGGGACAGTACGAGCAGTACTTC; len: 12; j_gene: TRBJ2-7; v_gene: TRBV25-1; abundance: few; d_gene: TRBD1
CDR3aa: CASRTGAGKNTEAFF; CDR3nt: TGTGCCAGCAGGACCGGGGCGGGGAAGAACACTGAAGCTTTCTTT; len: 15; j_gene: TRBJ1-1; v_gene: TRBV6-5; abundance: few; d_gene: NA
CDR3aa: CSASPSGQPQHF; CDR3nt: TGCAGTGCTAGCCCATCGGGGCAGCCCCAGCATTTT; len: 12; j_gene: TRBJ1-5; v_gene: TRBV20-1; abundance: NA; d_gene: NA
CDR3aa: CASSLGAASYEQYF; CDR3nt: TGTGCCAGCAGTTTAGGGGCCGCATCCTACGAGCAGTACTTC; len: 14; j_gene: TRBJ2-7; v_gene: TRBV12-3/TRBV12-4; abundance: many; d_gene: NA
CDR3aa: CAISEDKSESAIYGYTF; CDR3nt: TGTGCCATCAGTGAGGATAAGTCTGAGTCCGCAATCTATGGCTACACCTTC; len: 17; j_gene: TRBJ1-2; v_gene: TRBV10-3; abundance: many; d_gene: NA
CDR3aa: CSARGGGTGGNQPQHF; CDR3nt: TGCAGTGCTAGAGGGGGAGGGACAGGAGGTAATCAGCCCCAGCATTTT; len: 16; j_gene: TRBJ1-5; v_gene: TRBV20-1; abundance: many; d_gene: TRBD1
CDR3aa: CASSGPGGQNSPLHF; CDR3nt: TGCGCCAGCAGCGGCCCCGGGGGCCAGAATTCACCCCTCCACTTT; len: 15; j_gene: TRBJ1-6; v_gene: TRBV5-1; abundance: few; d_gene: NA
CDR3aa: CASSLQGRDQPQHF; CDR3nt: TGTGCCAGCAGCCTACAGGGGAGGGATCAGCCCCAGCATTTT; len: 14; j_gene: TRBJ1-5; v_gene: TRBV7-9; abundance: many; d_gene: TRBD1
CDR3aa: CASSLVSAGVGSQYF; CDR3nt: TGTGCCAGCAGCTTAGTATCCGCCGGTGTGGGAAGCCAGTACTTC; len: 15; j_gene: TRBJ2-5; v_gene: TRBV7-2; abundance: once; d_gene: NA
CDR3aa: CASSGPRGEQYF; CDR3nt: TGTGCCAGCAGCGGCCCAAGGGGGGAGCAGTACTTC; len: 12; j_gene: TRBJ2-7; v_gene: TRBV9; abundance: many; d_gene: NA
CDR3aa: CASSLISAYEQYF; CDR3nt: TGCGCCAGCAGCTTGATTTCCGCCTACGAGCAGTACTTC; len: 13; j_gene: TRBJ2-7; v_gene: TRBV5-1; abundance: NA; d_gene: NA
CDR3aa: CSARGQREGLYEQYF; CDR3nt: TGCAGTGCACGAGGCCAGCGGGAGGGGCTCTACGAGCAGTACTTC; len: 15; j_gene: TRBJ2-7; v_gene: TRBV20-1; abundance: many; d_gene: TRBD2
CDR3aa: CSARASGGTGELFF; CDR3nt: TGCAGTGCTAGAGCCAGCGGCGGCACCGGGGAGCTGTTTTTT; len: 14; j_gene: TRBJ2-2; v_gene: TRBV20-1; abundance: NA; d_gene: NA
CDR3aa: CASSSQGKETQYF; CDR3nt: TGCGCCAGCAGTTCACAGGGTAAAGAGACCCAGTACTTC; len: 13; j_gene: TRBJ2-5; v_gene: TRBV5-1; abundance: many; d_gene: NA
CDR3aa: CASSELDQGVYEKLFF; CDR3nt: TGTGCCAGCAGTGAATTGGACCAGGGGGTTTACGAAAAACTGTTTTTT; len: 16; j_gene: TRBJ1-4; v_gene: TRBV25-1; abundance: NA; d_gene: TRBD1
CDR3aa: CASSTWGPNTEAFF; CDR3nt: TGTGCCAGTAGCACCTGGGGGCCGAACACTGAAGCTTTCTTT; len: 14; j_gene: TRBJ1-1; v_gene: TRBV19; abundance: many; d_gene: NA
CDR3aa: CASSPDPYQETQYF; CDR3nt: TGTGCCAGCAGCCCAGACCCGTACCAAGAGACCCAGTACTTC; len: 14; j_gene: TRBJ2-5; v_gene: TRBV7-9; abundance: many; d_gene: NA
CDR3aa: CSVKGAGTAYEQYF; CDR3nt: TGCAGCGTCAAGGGTGCAGGGACCGCCTACGAGCAGTACTTC; len: 14; j_gene: TRBJ2-7; v_gene: TRBV29-1; abundance: NA; d_gene: NA
CDR3aa: CASSLGQTGTEAFF; CDR3nt: TGTGCCAGCAGCTTAGGTCAGACGGGCACTGAAGCTTTCTTT; len: 14; j_gene: TRBJ1-1; v_gene: TRBV7-9; abundance: NA; d_gene: NA
CDR3aa: CASSSLGGSNQPQHF; CDR3nt: TGTGCCAGCAGCTCCCTAGGAGGGTCAAATCAGCCCCAGCATTTT; len: 15; j_gene: TRBJ1-5; v_gene: TRBV7-8; abundance: many; d_gene: NA
CDR3aa: CASSYRERGNTGELFF; CDR3nt: TGTGCCAGCAGCTACAGGGAAAGGGGGAACACCGGGGAGCTGTTTTTT; len: 16; j_gene: TRBJ2-2; v_gene: TRBV7-9; abundance: many; d_gene: NA
CDR3aa: CSASGQETQYF; CDR3nt: TGCAGTGCTAGCGGACAAGAGACCCAGTACTTC; len: 11; j_gene: TRBJ2-5; v_gene: TRBV20-1; abundance: many; d_gene: NA
CDR3aa: CASSKQGARSGANVLTF; CDR3nt: TGTGCCAGCAGCAAACAGGGGGCGCGTTCTGGGGCCAACGTCCTGACTTTC; len: 17; j_gene: TRBJ2-6; v_gene: TRBV6-6; abundance: NA; d_gene: TRBD1
CDR3aa: CASSPGTDERYGYTF; CDR3nt: TGTGCCAGCTCACCAGGGACAGACGAACGATATGGCTACACCTTC; len: 15; j_gene: TRBJ1-2; v_gene: TRBV18; abundance: few; d_gene: TRBD1
CDR3aa: CASSLAAGGGQETQYF; CDR3nt: TGTGCCAGCAGCTTAGCTGCGGGAGGGGGCCAAGAGACCCAGTACTTC; len: 16; j_gene: TRBJ2-5; v_gene: TRBV7-2; abundance: many; d_gene: TRBD2
CDR3aa: CASSISQRSNQPQHF; CDR3nt: TGTGCCAGTAGTATATCACAGAGAAGCAATCAGCCCCAGCATTTT; len: 15; j_gene: TRBJ1-5; v_gene: TRBV19; abundance: few; d_gene: NA
CDR3aa: CASSPEPGQGKGTQYF; CDR3nt: TGTGCCAGCAGTCCTGAACCGGGACAGGGAAAGGGGACCCAGTACTTC; len: 16; j_gene: TRBJ2-5; v_gene: TRBV7-9; abundance: NA; d_gene: TRBD1
CDR3aa: CAISEGISGANEQYF; CDR3nt: TGTGCCATCAGTGAGGGCATTTCTGGGGCCAACGAGCAGTACTTC; len: 15; j_gene: TRBJ2-7; v_gene: TRBV10-3; abundance: NA; d_gene: NA
CDR3aa: CASSVRDNPSYEQYF; CDR3nt: TGTGCCAGCAGCGTCCGGGACAACCCCTCCTACGAGCAGTACTTC; len: 15; j_gene: TRBJ2-7; v_gene: TRBV9; abundance: many; d_gene: NA
CDR3aa: CAWSQGTYEQYF; CDR3nt: TGTGCCTGGAGTCAGGGAACCTACGAGCAGTACTTC; len: 12; j_gene: TRBJ2-7; v_gene: TRBV30; abundance: few; d_gene: NA
CDR3aa: CATSRGVGVGNTIYF; CDR3nt: TGTGCCACCAGCAGAGGAGTCGGGGTCGGAAACACCATATATTTT; len: 15; j_gene: TRBJ1-3; v_gene: TRBV15; abundance: NA; d_gene: NA
CDR3aa: CASSPTRSGYEQYF; CDR3nt: TGTGCCAGTAGCCCGACAAGGTCGGGCTACGAGCAGTACTTC; len: 14; j_gene: TRBJ2-7; v_gene: TRBV19; abundance: NA; d_gene: NA
CDR3aa: CAISGGDSDGELGTGELFF; CDR3nt: TGTGCCATCAGTGGGGGGGACAGTGACGGCGAGCTGGGCACCGGGGAGCTGTTTTTT; len: 19; j_gene: TRBJ2-2; v_gene: TRBV10-3; abundance: many; d_gene: NA
CDR3aa: CASSPWDLNQPQHF; CDR3nt: TGTGCCAGCAGTCCGTGGGACCTCAATCAGCCCCAGCATTTT; len: 14; j_gene: TRBJ1-5; v_gene: TRBV6-6; abundance: few; d_gene: NA
CDR3aa: CASRLDRGTGELFF; CDR3nt: TGCGCCAGCAGGCTCGACAGGGGCACCGGGGAGCTGTTTTTT; len: 14; j_gene: TRBJ2-2; v_gene: TRBV4-1; abundance: NA; d_gene: TRBD1
CDR3aa: CASSLEHTNTEAFF; CDR3nt: TGTGCCAGCAGTTTGGAGCACACGAACACTGAAGCTTTCTTT; len: 14; j_gene: TRBJ1-1; v_gene: TRBV12-3/TRBV12-4; abundance: many; d_gene: NA
CDR3aa: CAGNDRGGEKLFF; CDR3nt: TGTGCCGGCAATGACAGGGGAGGTGAAAAACTGTTTTTT; len: 13; j_gene: TRBJ1-4; v_gene: TRBV6-5; abundance: NA; d_gene: TRBD1
CDR3aa: CASSSGQGAYQPQYF; CDR3nt: TGTGCCAGCAGTTCCGGACAGGGGGCTTATCAGCCCCAGTACTTC; len: 15; j_gene: TRBJ2-5; v_gene: TRBV2; abundance: NA; d_gene: TRBD1
CDR3aa: CASSLFRSPGTSGIWTGELFF; CDR3nt: TGTGCCAGCAGCTTATTCCGGTCCCCTGGGACTAGCGGGATTTGGACCGGGGAGCTGTTTTTT; len: 21; j_gene: TRBJ2-2; v_gene: TRBV7-2; abundance: few; d_gene: TRBD2
CDR3aa: CASSPRTGGAPQETQYF; CDR3nt: TGTGCCAGCAGCCCGAGGACAGGGGGCGCCCCCCAAGAGACCCAGTACTTC; len: 17; j_gene: TRBJ2-5; v_gene: TRBV7-2; abundance: NA; d_gene: TRBD1